The 30 T cell receptor beta chains below all came from one sample that was sequenced in a study of cytomegalovirus exposure and HLA in healthy donors. Primers included in the PCR were 60 Vbeta and 13 Jbeta primers. Some clones are missing from TCRdb's copy, which holds only in-frame ones; the method was immunoSEQ multiplex PCR. In the table there are about 130,000 clones, 70% to 80% of which are singletons. Sequenced material: PBMCs. These receptors were taken from a man aged 25-45 years in good health and CMV-seronegative.

The V gene is TRBV10-3, the J gene TRBJ2-3; D might be TRBD1 (5 bases). V lost 0 bases and J 4 bases, leaving 8 bases between the germline ends. Germline V gives CDR1 ENHRY, CDR2 SYGVKD. CDR3 length: 14 residues. CDR3 coding DNA: TGTGCCATCAGTGAGTCGGTAGGGGCAGATACGCAGTATTTT. It is translated as CAISESVGADTQYF.

This clone was seen only once. The V call is TRBV7-2, the J call TRBJ2-2, with 13 bases identical to TRBD2. Unmatched junction bases numbered 4, after V lost 4 bases and J lost 5 bases. Per germline, CDR1 SGHTA and CDR2 FQGNSA. This CDR3 has 16 residues. In DNA form, the CDR3 reads TGTGCCAGCAGCTCGGGACTAGCGGGAAATACCGGGGAGCTGTTTTTT. Translated: CASSSGLAGNTGELFF.

This clone was seen only a few times. V usage is TRBV6-5 and J usage is TRBJ1-2; D is unclear. The CDR3 extends over 13 amino acids. The V end lost 6 bases, the J end lost 3 bases, and 11 bases lay between the germline ends. The germline CDR1 and CDR2 sequences are MNHEY and SVGAGI. Here the CDR3 DNA reads TGTGCCAGCAGGAACTCGGGTGACTATGGCTACACCTTC. It codes for CASRNSGDYGYTF.

This clone occurred once. This chain links TRBV29-1 with TRBJ2-1; maybe TRBD2 (5 bases). Trimming took 4 bases from V and 0 from J, leaving 10 bases between them. The length of the CDR3 is 14 residues. Germline V CDR1 and CDR2: SQVTM, ANQGSEA. The CDR3 DNA reads TGCAGCGTTGCGCGGGCCCCCTCCTACAATGAGCAGTTCTTC. As protein: CSVARAPSYNEQFF.

The chain recombines TRBV11-1 with TRBJ2-5; tentative D call: TRBD2 (6 bases). Per the germline V gene, CDR1 is SGHAT and CDR2 is FQDESV (reference sequence). The V and J ends lost 1 base and 0 bases respectively, with 9 bases between them. This CDR3 spans 15 amino acids. CDR3 amino acids: CASSLVAEYQETQYF. The CDR3 DNA follows: TGTGCCAGCAGCTTAGTAGCGGAGTACCAAGAGACCCAGTACTTC.

This clone was observed once. The chain employs TRBV7-9 and TRBJ1-1; D call uncertain. V shed 1 base and J shed 1 base, with 13 bases lying between them. Germline V gives CDR1 SEHNR, CDR2 FQNEAQ (reference sequence). The CDR3 spans 16 residues. DNA of the CDR3: TGTGCCAGCAGCTTAGAATACGGGGAGTCGAACACTGAAGCTTTCTTT. This gives the protein CASSLEYGESNTEAFF.

The gene calls are TRBV4-3 and TRBJ2-7, with TRBD2 as a possible D gene (6 bases). CDR1 is LGHNA, CDR2 YSLEER, per germline. The CDR3 has 14 amino acids. V was clipped by 3 bases and J by 0 bases, with 9 bases between them. The CDR3 bases are TGCGCCAGCAGCCACACGGGAGACTCCTACGAGCAGTACTTC. Protein sequence: CASSHTGDSYEQYF.

The V and J genes are TRBV4-3 and TRBJ2-7; maybe TRBD1 (6 bases). Trimming removed 3 bases at V and 7 bases at J, with 19 bases between. Germline values: CDR1 LGHNA, CDR2 YSLEER. This CDR3 comprises 15 residues. The CDR3 loop is CASSQQGSASFEQYF. CDR3 coding DNA: TGCGCCAGCAGCCAGCAGGGGTCGGCTTCTTTTGAGCAGTACTTC.

CDR3 sequence reads: CASSRTLAKNIQYF. CDR3 bases: TGTGCCAGCAGCAGGACACTAGCCAAAAACATTCAGTACTTC. The rearrangement links TRBV7-9 to TRBJ2-4, with D possibly matching TRBD1 (5 bases). CDR1 and CDR2 from the germline V gene are SEHNR and FQNEAQ (reference sequence). V was clipped by 5 bases and J by 0 bases, with 8 bases between them. The CDR3 runs 14 residues.

The V gene is TRBV28, the J gene TRBJ1-2, with D unclear. V dropped 5 bases and J dropped 2 bases, with 12 bases sitting between them. This CDR3 has 14 amino acids. Germline CDR1 reads MDHEN; CDR2 reads SYDVKM. The CDR3 DNA is TGTGCCAGCAGTCCTCATTTAACAAACTATGGCTACACCTTC. Protein sequence: CASSPHLTNYGYTF.

This clone was detected only once. This chain joins TRBV6-5 and TRBJ1-4; D unresolved. This CDR3 spans 13 amino acids. V dropped 0 bases and J dropped 7 bases, with 6 bases sitting between them. Germline V gives CDR1 MNHEY, CDR2 SVGAGI. The DNA of the CDR3 is TGTGCCAGCAGTTACTCGAGCCGTGAAAAACTGTTTTTT. This codes for CASSYSSREKLFF.

The J gene is TRBJ1-2, the V gene TRBV6-5; maybe TRBD1 (6 bases). The CDR3 runs to 12 residues. Trimming pared 7 bases from V and 5 bases from J, leaving 11 bases between. Looked up from germline, CDR1 is MNHEY and CDR2 is SVGAGI. The CDR3 is CASKGDLYGYTF. CDR3 DNA: TGTGCCAGCAAGGGGGATCTTTATGGCTACACCTTC.

The rearrangement links TRBV7-3 to TRBJ1-1; TRBD1 matches at 7 bases. V shed 5 bases and J 5 bases; nucleotides not matched to a gene: 5. Per germline, CDR1 SGHTA and CDR2 FQGTGA. The CDR3 runs 13 residues. The CDR3 bases are TGTGCCAGCAGCCTCGACAGGGAGACTGAAGCTTTCTTT. Translation gives CASSLDRETEAFF.

The chain links TRBV5-1 to TRBJ1-1; TRBD1 matches at 7 bases. The CDR3 spans 14 residues. Per germline, CDR1 SGHRS and CDR2 YFSETQ. With V trimmed by 3 bases and J by 0 bases, 2 bases remained unmatched. CDR3 loop: CASSWTGVNTEAFF. CDR3 sequence (DNA): TGCGCCAGCAGCTGGACAGGTGTGAACACTGAAGCTTTCTTT.

This clone is a singleton in its sample. The rearrangement joins TRBV6-6 to TRBJ2-6; no definite D call. The CDR3 has 15 amino acids. Germline values: CDR1 MNHNY, CDR2 SVGAGI (reference sequence). V was clipped by 6 bases and J by 3 bases, with 12 bases between them. The CDR3 DNA sequence: TGTGCCAGCAGGGTCCGAGGAAGTGGGGCCAACGTCCTGACTTTC. Translation gives CASRVRGSGANVLTF.

This clone was recorded once. The chain has TRBV6-1 and TRBJ1-5; 8 bases are a match to TRBD1. In germline, CDR1 is MNHNS, CDR2 SASEGT. The CDR3 covers 15 residues. The junction had 5 bases not matched to a gene; V was cut back by 0 bases and J by 7 bases. CDR3 amino acids: CASSEAWTGQQPQHF. CDR3 in DNA: TGTGCCAGCAGTGAAGCTTGGACAGGGCAACAGCCCCAGCATTTT.

This sequence joins TRBV19 and TRBJ2-1; 12 bases map to TRBD1. The CDR3 covers 13 residues. CDR1 and CDR2 (germline): LNHDA, SQIVND (reference sequence). V lost 8 bases and J lost 9; bases outside the gene matches: 5. The CDR3 DNA follows: TGTGCCAGTTCCGGGACAGGGGGCGTTGAGCAGTTCTTC. Translation gives CASSGTGGVEQFF.

A few counts support this clone. The chain recombines TRBV29-1 with TRBJ2-1, with a possible D match to TRBD1 (6 bases). Germline CDR1 reads SQVTM; CDR2 reads ANQGSEA. The V end lost 7 bases, the J end lost 4 bases, and 23 bases lay between the germline ends. This CDR3 contains 16 residues. Written as DNA, the CDR3 is TGCAGCGCTCCCAAGGGACAAGTACAGGGTTACAATGAGCAGTTCTTC. Encoded protein: CSAPKGQVQGYNEQFF.

V and J are TRBV6-1 and TRBJ2-3; 8 bases map to TRBD1. The CDR3 runs to 13 residues. The trim removed 7 bases at V and 5 bases at J, leaving 5 bases unmatched. Germline V CDR1 and CDR2: MNHNS, SASEGT. CDR3 nucleotide sequence: TGTGCCAGCACTCAGGGGGCGAAAGATACGCAGTATTTT. It yields the protein CASTQGAKDTQYF.

This clone was counted between two and nine times. CDR3 in DNA: TGCAGCGTTGAGGAGCTCCGCTCGAGCGGGCTCTCCTACGAGCAGTACTTC. It specifies CSVEELRSSGLSYEQYF. The chain employs TRBV29-1 and TRBJ2-7; weak D call: TRBD2 (6 bases). V was clipped by 3 bases and J by 0 bases, with 21 bases between them. Germline V lookup: CDR1 SQVTM, CDR2 ANQGSEA. The CDR3 spans 17 residues.

To note about this clone: One end of the junction is discordant with germline, which a read error may explain. The rearrangement links TRBV18 to TRBJ1-1, with 8 bases that match TRBD1. CDR1 KGHSH and CDR2 LQKENI come from the germline V gene. The CDR3 sequence is 15 residues long. CDR3 DNA sequence: TGTGCCAGCTCGCCACCACAGGGGGGGGGACCTGAAGCTTTCTTT. Encoded protein: CASSPPQGGGPEAFF.

The V call is TRBV9, the J call TRBJ2-1, with TRBD2 matching 14 bases. V was clipped by 4 bases and J by 9 bases; unmatched bases: 9. The CDR3 length is 16 residues. Germline CDR1 reads SGDLS; CDR2 reads YYNGEE. The CDR3 loop reads CASSPRLAGGYGEQFF. For the CDR3, the DNA is TGTGCCAGCAGCCCCCGACTAGCGGGGGGGTATGGTGAGCAGTTCTTC.

The chain combines TRBV2 with TRBJ2-7, with 8 bases lining up with TRBD1. Germline loops: CDR1 SNHLY, CDR2 FYNNEI. Trimming at V came to 7 bases and at J to 3 bases, leaving 8 bases not matched to a gene. The CDR3 consists of 14 residues. CDR3 residues: CASKLDREIYEQYF. The CDR3 DNA reads TGTGCCAGCAAGCTGGACAGGGAGATCTACGAGCAGTACTTC.

This clone was counted between two and nine times. The rearrangement uses TRBV7-2 and TRBJ1-2, with 12 bases aligning to TRBD1. The V gene end was trimmed by 5 bases and the J gene end by 6 bases; junction bases not matched to a gene: 13. The CDR3 sequence is 17 residues long. Germline assignment: CDR1 SGHTA and CDR2 FQGNSA. CDR3 amino acids: CASSLYHGTGGENGYTF. DNA of the CDR3: TGTGCCAGCAGCCTTTACCACGGGACAGGGGGCGAGAATGGCTACACCTTC.

V is TRBV4-3 and J is TRBJ2-2; D might be TRBD2 (5 bases). Germline lookup yields CDR1 LGHNA and CDR2 YSLEER. V was clipped by 1 base and J by 4 bases, with 10 bases between them. This CDR3 has 15 residues. The CDR3 sequence: CASSQAGYLTGELFF. In DNA form, the CDR3 reads TGCGCCAGCAGCCAAGCGGGGTATCTCACCGGGGAGCTGTTTTTT.

V and J are TRBV27 and TRBJ2-7, with 9 positions matching TRBD1. The J segment lost 4 bases and the V segment lost 5 bases, leaving 15 bases of the junction unmatched. This CDR3 has 17 residues. Germline V gives CDR1 MNHEY, CDR2 SMNVEV (reference sequence). CDR3 nucleotide sequence: TGTGCCAGCAGTCCGCCGCCGGGACAGGGTAGACCTTACGAGCAGTACTTC. Protein sequence: CASSPPPGQGRPYEQYF.

The chain couples TRBV28 to TRBJ2-2; possibly TRBD1 for D (5 bases). Trimming took off 6 bases at V and 0 bases at J, with 14 bases between the two ends. Germline V gene lookup returns CDR1 MDHEN and CDR2 SYDVKM. CDR3 length: 16 residues. CDR3: CASSPSDTSNTGELFF. Here the CDR3 DNA reads TGTGCCAGCAGCCCATCGGACACCTCGAACACCGGGGAGCTGTTTTTT.

The chain recombines TRBV5-1 with TRBJ2-5, with 9 bases that match TRBD2. This CDR3 comprises 16 residues. Germline loops: CDR1 SGHRS, CDR2 YFSETQ. Trimming removed 0 bases from V and 0 bases from J; junction bases left unmatched: 3. Here the CDR3 DNA reads TGCGCCAGCAGCTTGGAGATAGCGGGGGACCAAGAGACCCAGTACTTC. Its protein product is CASSLEIAGDQETQYF.

The chain carries TRBV2 and TRBJ2-5; 10 bases agree with TRBD2. This CDR3 has 14 residues. Germline CDR1 reads SNHLY; CDR2 reads FYNNEI. J was trimmed by 5 bases and V by 7 bases; bases with no gene match: 7. The CDR3 DNA reads as TGTGCCAGCATGCGCGAGCGGGAGGGGGAGACCCAGTACTTC. As protein: CASMREREGETQYF.

The table lists this clone with a few counts. The gene calls are TRBV9 and TRBJ2-1; TRBD2 is a possible D gene (6 bases). This CDR3 contains 19 residues. Per the germline V gene, CDR1 is SGDLS and CDR2 is YYNGEE. V was clipped by 4 bases and J by 4 bases, with 27 bases between them. The CDR3: CASSITVGSGEHPYNEQFF. Here the CDR3 DNA reads TGTGCCAGCAGCATTACAGTGGGCTCGGGGGAGCACCCTTACAATGAGCAGTTCTTC.